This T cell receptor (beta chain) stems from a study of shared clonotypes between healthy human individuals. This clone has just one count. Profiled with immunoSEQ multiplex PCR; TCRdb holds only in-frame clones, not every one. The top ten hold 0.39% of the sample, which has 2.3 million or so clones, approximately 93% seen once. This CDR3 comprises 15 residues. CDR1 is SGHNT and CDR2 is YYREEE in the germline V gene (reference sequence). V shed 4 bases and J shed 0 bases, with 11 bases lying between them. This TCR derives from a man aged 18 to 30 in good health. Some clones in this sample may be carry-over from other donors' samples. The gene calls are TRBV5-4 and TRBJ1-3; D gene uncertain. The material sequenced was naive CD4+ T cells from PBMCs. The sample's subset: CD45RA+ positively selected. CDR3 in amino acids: CASSDGISSGNTIYF. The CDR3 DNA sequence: TGTGCCAGCAGCGATGGGATCTCCTCTGGAAACACCATATATTTT. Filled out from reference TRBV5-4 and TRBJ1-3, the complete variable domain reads ETGVTQSPTHLIKTRGQQVTLRCSSQSGHNTVSWYQQALGQGPQFIFQYYREEENGRGNFPPRFSGLQFPNYSSELNVNALELDDSALYLCASSDGISSGNTIYFGEGSWLTVV.